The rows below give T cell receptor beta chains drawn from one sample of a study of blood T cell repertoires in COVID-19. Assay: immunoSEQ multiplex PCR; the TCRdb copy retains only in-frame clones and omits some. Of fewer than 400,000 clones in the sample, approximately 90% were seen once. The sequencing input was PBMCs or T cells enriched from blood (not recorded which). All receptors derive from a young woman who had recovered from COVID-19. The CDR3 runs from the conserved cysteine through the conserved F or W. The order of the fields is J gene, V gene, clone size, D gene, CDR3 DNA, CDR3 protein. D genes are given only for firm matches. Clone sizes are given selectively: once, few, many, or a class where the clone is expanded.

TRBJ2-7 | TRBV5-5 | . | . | TGTGCCAGCAGCTTTACAGGAGAGCAGTACTTC | CASSFTGEQYF
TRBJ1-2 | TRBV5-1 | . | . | TGCGCCAGCAGCTTGGTTCCGACATCTTATGGCTACACCTTC | CASSLVPTSYGYTF
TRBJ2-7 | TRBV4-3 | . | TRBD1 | TGCGCCAGCTGCGGACAGGGGGTAGGCGAGCAGTACTTC | CASCGQGVGEQYF
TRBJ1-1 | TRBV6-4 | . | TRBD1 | TGTGCCAGCAGTGAGTCCGGGACAGGGGGCGTAAGTGGCCAAGCTTTCTTT | CASSESGTGGVSGQAFF
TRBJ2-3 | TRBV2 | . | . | TGTGCCAGCAGTGAAGTACTCAGCACAGATACGCAGTATTTT | CASSEVLSTDTQYF
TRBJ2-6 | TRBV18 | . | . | TGTGCCAGCTCCCCATTTGCAGGGGCGAAGAGCTCTGGGGCCAACGTCCTGACTTTC | CASSPFAGAKSSGANVLTF
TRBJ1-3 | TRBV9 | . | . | TGTGCCAGCAGCGTAGTAGCGGGGTCTGGAAACACCATATATTTT | CASSVVAGSGNTIYF
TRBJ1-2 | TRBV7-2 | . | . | TGTGCCAGCAGCTTAGGTCCGGGTCCGACCTATGGCTACACCTTC | CASSLGPGPTYGYTF
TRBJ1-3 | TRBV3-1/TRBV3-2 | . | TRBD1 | TGTGCCAGCAGCAACACAGGGGACCCTGGAAACACCATATATTTT | CASSNTGDPGNTIYF
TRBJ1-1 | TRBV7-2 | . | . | TGTGCCAGCAGACTAATGGTGAACACTGAAGCTTTCTTT | CASRLMVNTEAFF
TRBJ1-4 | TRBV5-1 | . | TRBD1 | TGCGCCAGCAGCTCGGGACAGGGAGGTGAAAAACTGTTTTTT | CASSSGQGGEKLFF
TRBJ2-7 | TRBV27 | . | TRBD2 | TGTGCCAGCAGTTGGGGGGGTCCCTCCTACGAGCAGTACTTC | CASSWGGPSYEQYF
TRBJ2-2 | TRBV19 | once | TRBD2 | TGTGCCAGTAGTTTCGGGAGGACGAACACCGGGGAGCTGTTTTTT | CASSFGRTNTGELFF
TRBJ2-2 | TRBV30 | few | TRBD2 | TGTGCCTGGATTAGCGGGGGGAACACCGGGGAGCTGTTTTTT | CAWISGGNTGELFF
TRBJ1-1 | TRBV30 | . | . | TGTGCCTGGAGTCTGGGGTCGGGAACTGAAGCTTTCTTT | CAWSLGSGTEAFF
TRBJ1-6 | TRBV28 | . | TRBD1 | TGTGCCAGCAGTTCCCCGGGACAGGGAGAGAATTATAATTCACCCCTCCACTTT | CASSSPGQGENYNSPLHF
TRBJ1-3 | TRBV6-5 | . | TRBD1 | TGTGCCAGCAGAGACAGGGATAAGGTCGGAAACACCATATATTTT | CASRDRDKVGNTIYF
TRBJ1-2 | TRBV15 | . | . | TGTGCCACCAGCGAATCTCTGGGCTTCGGGGTGGGCTATGGCTACACCTTC | CATSESLGFGVGYGYTF
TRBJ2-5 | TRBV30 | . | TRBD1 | TGTGCCTACGTCGGCGGGGGGACAGGGGATGTGTGGGAGACCCAGTACTTC | CAYVGGGTGDVWETQYF
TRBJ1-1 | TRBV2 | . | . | TGTGCCAGCAGTGAAGCACTCGGGTACACTGAAGCTTTCTTT | CASSEALGYTEAFF
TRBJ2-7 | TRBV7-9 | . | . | TGTGCCAGCAGCTTAGCGGAGGCCCGGGACACTAGCGCCCCGTACGAGCAGTACTTC | CASSLAEARDTSAPYEQYF
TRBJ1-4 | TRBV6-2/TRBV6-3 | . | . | TGTGCCAGCAGTTACGAGGGTAGTGGGGAAAAACTGTTTTTT | CASSYEGSGEKLFF
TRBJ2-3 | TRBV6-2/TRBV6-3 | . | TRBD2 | TGTGCCAGCAGTTGGATAGTAGCGGGAGCCCTCAGCACAGATACGCAGTATTTT | CASSWIVAGALSTDTQYF
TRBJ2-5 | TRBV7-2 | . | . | TGTGCCAGCAGCACCAGAGGGACTGGGGGAGAGACCCAGTACTTC | CASSTRGTGGETQYF
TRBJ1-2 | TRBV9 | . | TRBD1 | TGTGCCAGCAGCACCGACCGGGACAGGGGCTATGGCTACACCTTC | CASSTDRDRGYGYTF
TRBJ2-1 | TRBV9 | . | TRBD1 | TGTGCCAGCAGCACCCTACAGGGGGACGTCGGGGATGAGCAGTTCTTC | CASSTLQGDVGDEQFF
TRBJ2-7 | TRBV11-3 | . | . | TGTGCCAGCAGCTTAGTTTCGCCGGTGAGCTCCTACGAGCAGTACTTC | CASSLVSPVSSYEQYF
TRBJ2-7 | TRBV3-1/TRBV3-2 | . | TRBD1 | TGTGCCAGCAGCCAAGATCGACAGGGTATTGTCTCCTACGAGCAGTACTTC | CASSQDRQGIVSYEQYF
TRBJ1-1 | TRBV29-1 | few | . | TGCAGCGTTTGCAGGGGTGGGGACACTGAAGCTTTCTTT | CSVCRGGDTEAFF
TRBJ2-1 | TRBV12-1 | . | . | TGTGCCAGCAGCTTGGTTCCCCGACTAGCGGGACCGAATGAGCAGTTCTTC | CASSLVPRLAGPNEQFF
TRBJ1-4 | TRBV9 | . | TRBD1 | TGTGCCAGCAGCGTTGCCGGGACAGGGGGCTTAGAACTGTTTTTT | CASSVAGTGGLELFF
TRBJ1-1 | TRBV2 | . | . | TGTGCCAGCAGTGAAGCGCGGGTTGAATCTCCAGCTTTCTTT | CASSEARVESPAFF
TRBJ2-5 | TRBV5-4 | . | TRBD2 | TGTGCCAGCAGCCTTCCGCTAGCGGTCGAGACCCAGTACTTC | CASSLPLAVETQYF
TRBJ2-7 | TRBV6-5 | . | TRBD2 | TGTGCCAGCACTCCAGCGGGGGGTCCTACCTACGAGCAGTACTTC | CASTPAGGPTYEQYF
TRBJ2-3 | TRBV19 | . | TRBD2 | TGTGCCAGTAGGGGACTAGCGGGGGCCGCGAACACAGATACGCAGTATTTT | CASRGLAGAANTDTQYF
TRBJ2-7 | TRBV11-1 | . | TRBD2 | TGTGCCAGCAGCTTGGGACTAGCGGGCGACGAGCAGTACTTC | CASSLGLAGDEQYF
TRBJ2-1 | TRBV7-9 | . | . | TGTGCCAGCAGCTTTTTGCTAGACGTGGCAGGGAAGCAGTTCTTC | CASSFLLDVAGKQFF
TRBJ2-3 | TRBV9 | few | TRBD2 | TGTGCCAGCAGCGGCCTTAGCGGGGGGGCCAGCACAGATACGCAGTATTTT | CASSGLSGGASTDTQYF
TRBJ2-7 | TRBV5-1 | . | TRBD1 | TGCGCCAGCAGCTTTGGGACAGGGGCGTCCTACGAGCAGTACTTC | CASSFGTGASYEQYF
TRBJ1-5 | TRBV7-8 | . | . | TGTGCCAGCAGCTTAGCGGTCGCAGTCAATCAGCCCCAGCATTTT | CASSLAVAVNQPQHF
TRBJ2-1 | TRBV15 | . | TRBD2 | TGTGCCACCAGCAATGGACTAGCGGGGGATCACAATGAGCAGTTCTTC | CATSNGLAGDHNEQFF
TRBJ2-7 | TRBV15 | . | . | TGTGCCACCAGCAGAGACGCCGGGAGGGGGACAGTCTCCTACGAGCAGTACTTC | CATSRDAGRGTVSYEQYF
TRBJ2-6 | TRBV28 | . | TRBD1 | TGTGCCAGCAGTACGTACCCGGACAGGGGGTTGGTACTCTCTGGGGCCAACGTCCTGACTTTC | CASSTYPDRGLVLSGANVLTF
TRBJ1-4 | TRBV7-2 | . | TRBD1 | TGTGCCAGCAGCAAGGACAGGGGCAATGAAAAACTGTTTTTT | CASSKDRGNEKLFF
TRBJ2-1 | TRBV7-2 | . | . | TGTGCCAGCAGCTACCGATGGGGGGGCGATGAGCAGTTCTTC | CASSYRWGGDEQFF
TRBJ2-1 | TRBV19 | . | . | TGTGCCAGTAGTATAGATCTCAGTAACAATGAGCAGTTCTTC | CASSIDLSNNEQFF
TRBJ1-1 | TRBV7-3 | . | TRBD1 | TGTGCCAGCAGTTCCTACGCCGGACAGGCGGTTTTT | CASSSYAGQAVF